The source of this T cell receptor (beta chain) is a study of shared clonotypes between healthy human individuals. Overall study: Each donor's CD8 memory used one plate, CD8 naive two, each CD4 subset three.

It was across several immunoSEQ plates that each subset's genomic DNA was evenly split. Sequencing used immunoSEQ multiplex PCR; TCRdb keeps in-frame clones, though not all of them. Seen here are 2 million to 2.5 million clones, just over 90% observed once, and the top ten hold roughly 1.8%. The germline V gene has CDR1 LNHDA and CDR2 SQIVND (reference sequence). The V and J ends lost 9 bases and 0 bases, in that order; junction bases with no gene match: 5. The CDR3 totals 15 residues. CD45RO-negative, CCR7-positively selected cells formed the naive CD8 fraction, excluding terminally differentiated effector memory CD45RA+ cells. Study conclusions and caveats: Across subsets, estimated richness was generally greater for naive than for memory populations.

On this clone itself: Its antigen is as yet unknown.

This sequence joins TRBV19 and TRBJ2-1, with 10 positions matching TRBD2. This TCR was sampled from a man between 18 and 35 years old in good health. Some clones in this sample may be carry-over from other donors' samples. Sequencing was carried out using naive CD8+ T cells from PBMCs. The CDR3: CASLEREGSYNEQFF. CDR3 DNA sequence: TGTGCCAGCTTAGAGCGGGAGGGCTCCTACAATGAGCAGTTCTTC.